The present entry profiles one T cell receptor (beta chain) with its context. This clonotype came up many times. Its antigen has not been determined. No quality values exist for individual bases; no much larger clone is one base distant. The source of the sample is a study of T cells in Graves' hyperthyroidism and ophthalmopathy (dated 2019 in TCRdb). General notes on the study: Peripheral blood samples were taken at the time of initial diagnosis, prior to any treatment. For training and testing, the 100 patients in the discovery cohort were randomly divided in a 7:3 ratio. TCR Vbeta CDR3 sequencing of some 140 peripheral blood samples (about 45 ophthalmopathy, 75 to 80 hyperthyroidism and some 17 progressor patients) is reported in the paper. Once sampling was done, hyperthyroidism patients were given methimazole at a starting dose of 30 mg daily, whereas ophthalmopathy patients were given high-dose intravenous methylprednisolone. Prospective prediction of ophthalmopathy was tested in an independent validation cohort consisting of fewer than 20 hyperthyroidism patients and around 16 patients who later progressed to ophthalmopathy. To identify TCR V-J signatures that set the groups apart, the researchers used a discovery cohort of 100 patients, made up of 40 to 45 with Graves' ophthalmopathy and some 58 with stable Graves' hyperthyroidism. In addition, the study compared T-cell repertoires in thyroid tissue and in blood from roughly six Graves' hyperthyroidism patients. Findings and caveats that apply to the study as a whole: Most expanded thyroid clonotypes (frequency above 0.001) were also detected in blood, suggesting blood repertoires may reflect thyroid immune responses. A model built on a 13 V-J signature distinguished ophthalmopathy from stable hyperthyroidism, reaching 87.88% sensitivity and around 81% specificity in cross-validation and 80%/75% in testing. During validation, the model predicted progression to ophthalmopathy a median of approximately 6 months ahead of onset, with roughly 65% sensitivity and less than 85% specificity. Sample size was not statistically predetermined, and investigators were not blinded to group allocation.

The hyperthyroidism patients were between 18 and 65 years old and newly diagnosed, with a disease duration of less than 2 months. The study excluded patients with uncontrolled infections, other autoimmune diseases, pregnancy or lactation. Diagnoses were based on clinical symptoms, serum thyroxine and TRAb, thyroid ultrasound and orbital computed tomography. Blood from progressor patients was collected at the time of first diagnosis with hyperthyroidism, before any ophthalmopathy symptoms had appeared. Ficoll-Paque density gradient centrifugation was used to isolate PBMCs from around 10 ml of fresh peripheral blood. Progressor patients were first diagnosed with Graves' hyperthyroidism and then developed ophthalmopathy during follow-up. Total RNA was extracted with Trizol reagent, and quality was checked on an Agilent 2100 Bioanalyzer. The TCR beta CDR3 regions were amplified from the RNA transcripts. The first round of RT-PCR for the TCR CDR3 was performed with the HTBI primer set and the Qiagen OneStep RT-PCR kit. Libraries were constructed in a second round of multiplex PCR, after which size selection and purification were carried out. The libraries were sequenced on an Illumina HiSeq2000 using paired-end 100 bp reads. For the original study's pipeline: SOAPnuke was used to process the raw data, with reads discarded if the reads contained adapters or uncalled bases, had a mean Phred below 15, or lacked an exact constant-primer or identifier match. COPE v1.2.5 was used to merge high-quality paired reads, and clonotypes were defined as unique nucleotide sequences. MiTCR v1.1 was used to align clonotypes to the IMGT TRBV, TRBD and TRBJ reference segments. Analysis was restricted to V-J combinations with a frequency above 0.0001, which covered about 99% of repertoires. A TCS score was defined as the ratio between F50 (clonal expansion) and ExV (chaos), using BLOSUM62-based TCRdist between CDR3 peptides within each V-J. Welch's t-statistics and random forest reduced roughly 500 V-J features to about 13, which were used in a naive Bayes classifier (R e1071). TCRdb took the public reads, trimmed them with fastp at Q25, ran MiXCR for clone calling and kept in-frame beta chains. Every distinct CDR3 protein forms one entry, paired with its most common genes and DNA. These V and J calls originate from TCRdb's pipeline instead of the authors' own analysis. This sample has a few hundred thousand distinct CDR3 sequences in its table, and 13% to 15% of those were observed once. The ten largest clones represent less than 15% of the sample.

Sequencing used blood. The sequence was collected from a woman aged 40 to 50 with Graves' hyperthyroidism that later progressed to Graves' ophthalmopathy.

For the CDR3, the sequence is CSISLTGTEAFF. Read as DNA, the sequence is TGCAGCATTAGTTTGACAGGGACTGAAGCTTTCTTT. The V and J genes are TRBV29-1 and TRBJ1-1, and 7 junctional nucleotides match TRBD1. Sequences SQVTM (CDR1) and ANQGSEA (CDR2) are obtained from the germline V gene. Germline trimming: 8 bases from V, 5 bases from J; junction bases outside gene matches: 8. The CDR3 numbers 12 residues from cysteine through phenylalanine. Solely the CDR3 DNA is kept, with 36 bases framed from the first base. The full variable domain, with segments outside the CDR3 supplied by the reference TRBV29-1 and TRBJ1-1 proteins, appears as SAVISQKPSRDICQRGTSLTIQCQVDSQVTMMFWYRQQPGQSLTLIATANQGSEATYESGFVIDKFPISRPNLTFSTLTVSNMSPEDSSIYLCSISLTGTEAFFGQGTRLTVV.